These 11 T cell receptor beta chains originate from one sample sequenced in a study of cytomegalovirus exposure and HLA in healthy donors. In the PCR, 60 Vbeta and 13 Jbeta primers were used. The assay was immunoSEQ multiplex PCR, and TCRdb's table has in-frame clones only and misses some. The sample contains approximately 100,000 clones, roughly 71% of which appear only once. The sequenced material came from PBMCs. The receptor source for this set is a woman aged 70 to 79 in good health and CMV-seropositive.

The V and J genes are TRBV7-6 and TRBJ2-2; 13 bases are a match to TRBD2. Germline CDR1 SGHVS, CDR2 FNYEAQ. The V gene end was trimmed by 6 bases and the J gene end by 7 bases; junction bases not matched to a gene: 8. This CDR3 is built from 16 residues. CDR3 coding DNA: TGTGCCAGCAGTCCCACTAGCGGGGGGGCGATCGGGGAGCTGTTTTTT. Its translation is CASSPTSGGAIGELFF.

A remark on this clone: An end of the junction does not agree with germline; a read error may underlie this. CDR3 DNA sequence: TGTGTCAGCAGCCCCGGGTTGACCTACGAGCAGTACTTC. It is translated as CVSSPGLTYEQYF. This sequence joins TRBV6-5 and TRBJ2-7; no clear D gene. The germline CDR1 and CDR2 sequences are MNHEY and SVGAGI. The CDR3 covers 13 residues.

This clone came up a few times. The CDR3 reads CASRPGIPYEQYF. Written as DNA, the CDR3 is TGTGCCAGCAGACCAGGGATCCCCTACGAGCAGTACTTC. The chain joins TRBV6-1 to TRBJ2-7, with D tentatively TRBD1 (5 bases). Trimming stripped 6 bases from V and 2 bases from J, with 11 bases between. The length of the CDR3 is 13 residues. Per germline, CDR1 MNHNS and CDR2 SASEGT.

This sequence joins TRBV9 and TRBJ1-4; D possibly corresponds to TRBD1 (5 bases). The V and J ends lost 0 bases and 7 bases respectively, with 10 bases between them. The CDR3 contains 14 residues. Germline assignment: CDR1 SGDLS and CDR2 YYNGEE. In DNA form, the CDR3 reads TGTGCCAGCAGCGTAGCTGGGGGAGGTGAAAAACTGTTTTTT. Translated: CASSVAGGGEKLFF.

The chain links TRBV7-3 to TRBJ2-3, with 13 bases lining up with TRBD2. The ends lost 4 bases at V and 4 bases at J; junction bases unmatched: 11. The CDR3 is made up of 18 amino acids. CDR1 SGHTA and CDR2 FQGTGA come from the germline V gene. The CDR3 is CASSSQPLLAGGSDTQYF. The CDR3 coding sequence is TGTGCCAGCAGCTCCCAACCTCTACTAGCGGGGGGGTCAGATACGCAGTATTTT.

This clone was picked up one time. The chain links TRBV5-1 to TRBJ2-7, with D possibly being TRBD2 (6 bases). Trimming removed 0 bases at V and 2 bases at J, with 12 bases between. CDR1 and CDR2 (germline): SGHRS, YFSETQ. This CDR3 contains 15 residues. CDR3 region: CASSLVPGETYEQYF. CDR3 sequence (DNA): TGCGCCAGCAGCTTGGTTCCGGGGGAGACCTACGAGCAGTACTTC.

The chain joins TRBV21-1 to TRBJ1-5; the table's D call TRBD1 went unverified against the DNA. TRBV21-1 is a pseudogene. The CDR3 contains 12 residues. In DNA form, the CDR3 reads TGTGCCAGCAGGGTTGGGCTGAGGCCCCAGCATTTT. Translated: CASRVGLRPQHF.

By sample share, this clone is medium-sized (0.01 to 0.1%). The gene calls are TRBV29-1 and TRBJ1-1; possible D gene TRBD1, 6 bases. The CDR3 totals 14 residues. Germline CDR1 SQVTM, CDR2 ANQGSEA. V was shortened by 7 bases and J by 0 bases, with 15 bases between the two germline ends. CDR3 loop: CSAEGGNMNTEAFF. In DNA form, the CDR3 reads TGCAGCGCAGAGGGGGGGAACATGAACACTGAAGCTTTCTTT.

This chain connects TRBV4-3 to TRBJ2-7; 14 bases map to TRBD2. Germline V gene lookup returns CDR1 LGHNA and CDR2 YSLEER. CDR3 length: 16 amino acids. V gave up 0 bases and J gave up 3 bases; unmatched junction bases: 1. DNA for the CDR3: TGCGCCAGCAGCCAAGAGGGGACTAGCGGGGGCTACGAGCAGTACTTC. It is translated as CASSQEGTSGGYEQYF.

The CDR3 region has the DNA TGTGCCAGCACTAAAAGGACAGTTCAAGAGACCCAGTACTTC. Amino acids: CASTKRTVQETQYF. The chain joins TRBV2 to TRBJ2-5; tentative D call: TRBD1 (6 bases). V gave up 7 bases and J gave up 2 bases, with 14 bases separating them. The CDR3 spans 14 residues. Germline V lookup: CDR1 SNHLY, CDR2 FYNNEI.

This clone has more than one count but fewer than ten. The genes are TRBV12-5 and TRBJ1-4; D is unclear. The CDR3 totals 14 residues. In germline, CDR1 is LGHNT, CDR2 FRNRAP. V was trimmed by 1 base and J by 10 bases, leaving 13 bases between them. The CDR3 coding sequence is TGTGCTAGTGGTTTGGGACACCTAAACGGAAAACTGTTTTTT. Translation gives CASGLGHLNGKLFF.